This note documents a single TCR beta chain sequence. The data originate from a study of blood T cell repertoires in COVID-19. Whole-study context: Samples of COVID-19 (acute and convalescent) were obtained from the United States, Italy and Spain. In each case, the material was cDNA or gDNA derived from T cells, B-cell-depleted T cells, or PBMCs.

Original handling: Scientists estimated how many nucleated cells there were by amplifying reference gene primers. Produced via immunoSEQ multiplex PCR; TCRdb's table is partial and in-frame only. V and J calls and clone size come straight from that table; D and trimming were deduced from the DNA. This sample yields about 91,000 clones, of which roughly 87% are seen a single time; roughly 4.3% belongs to the top ten. Per germline, CDR1 SGHRS and CDR2 YFSETQ. The junction had 8 bases not matched to a gene; V was cut back by 7 bases and J by 4 bases. The CDR3 contains 14 residues. The sequenced sample consisted of peripheral blood. This TCR was sampled from a man aged 65-85 years with acute or convalescent COVID-19. This chain links TRBV5-1 with TRBJ1-3; 7 nucleotides line up with TRBD1. CDR3 in amino acids: CASSSGGQGNTIYF. The CDR3 DNA follows: TGCGCCAGCTCCTCAGGGGGGCAAGGAAACACCATATATTTT.